This is a list of T cell receptor beta chains from one sample in a study of T-cell memory formation after mild COVID-19. TCRdb called the 5' RACE reads again in MiXCR, with one record for every CDR3 protein. Altogether 250,000 to 300,000 distinct CDR3 sequences are present, more than 15% being singletons, with the ten largest covering more than 20%. What was sequenced was PBMCs or a T cell subset sorted from them (not recorded which). The receptors derive from a man aged 18-30 years who had mild COVID-19 (a few samples of this study predate the infection). Cell type and time point are not known. Both conserved end residues are part of each CDR3. A D gene is named only where the DNA matches it firmly. Only some rows state a clone size, as once, few, many or a class for expanded clones.

j_gene: TRBJ2-3
v_gene: TRBV5-1
d_gene: -
abundance: few
CDR3aa: CASRRGYSTDTQYF
CDR3nt: TGCGCCAGCAGAAGGGGGTATAGCACAGATACGCAGTATTTT

j_gene: TRBJ1-1
v_gene: TRBV4-1
d_gene: TRBD1
abundance: -
CDR3aa: CASSQDQGARDTEAFF
CDR3nt: TGCGCCAGCAGCCAAGACCAGGGGGCTAGGGACACTGAAGCTTTCTTT

j_gene: TRBJ1-4
v_gene: TRBV5-6
d_gene: -
abundance: many
CDR3aa: CASSLANAGKVF
CDR3nt: TGTGCCAGCAGCTTGGCCAACGCGGGCAAGGTTTTT

j_gene: TRBJ1-2
v_gene: TRBV12-3/TRBV12-4
d_gene: -
abundance: few
CDR3aa: CASSVTEGYGYTF
CDR3nt: TGTGCCAGCAGTGTAACAGAGGGCTATGGCTACACCTTC

j_gene: TRBJ1-1
v_gene: TRBV7-9
d_gene: -
abundance: -
CDR3aa: CASSLAWDPSEDEAFF
CDR3nt: TGTGCCAGCAGCTTAGCGTGGGACCCAAGCGAAGATGAAGCTTTCTTT

j_gene: TRBJ1-4
v_gene: TRBV6-6
d_gene: -
abundance: few
CDR3aa: CASTSWAVEEKLFF
CDR3nt: TGTGCCAGCACTTCGTGGGCAGTGGAAGAAAAACTGTTTTTT

j_gene: TRBJ1-1
v_gene: TRBV10-3
d_gene: TRBD1
abundance: -
CDR3aa: CAISDRDRAPNTEAFF
CDR3nt: TGTGCCATCAGTGACCGGGACAGGGCTCCGAACACTGAAGCTTTCTTT

j_gene: TRBJ1-1
v_gene: TRBV7-2
d_gene: -
abundance: -
CDR3aa: CASSLEVGWRGNTEAFF
CDR3nt: TGTGCCAGCAGCTTAGAGGTAGGGTGGCGGGGGAACACTGAAGCTTTCTTT

j_gene: TRBJ2-1
v_gene: TRBV5-1
d_gene: -
abundance: few
CDR3aa: CASSYEGHEQFF
CDR3nt: TGCGCCAGCAGTTACGAGGGACATGAGCAGTTCTTC

j_gene: TRBJ1-1
v_gene: TRBV7-2
d_gene: -
abundance: many
CDR3aa: CASSPYTEAFF
CDR3nt: TGTGCCAGCAGCCCGTACACTGAAGCTTTCTTT

j_gene: TRBJ2-5
v_gene: TRBV12-3/TRBV12-4
d_gene: TRBD2
abundance: -
CDR3aa: CASRRLAEETQYF
CDR3nt: TGTGCCAGCAGAAGACTAGCGGAAGAGACCCAGTACTTC

j_gene: TRBJ2-2
v_gene: TRBV5-1
d_gene: -
abundance: medium-sized
CDR3aa: CASSLAVGAYTGELFF
CDR3nt: TGCGCCAGCAGCTTGGCGGTTGGAGCCTACACCGGGGAGCTGTTTTTT

j_gene: TRBJ2-2
v_gene: TRBV9
d_gene: -
abundance: few
CDR3aa: CASSVGVELFF
CDR3nt: TGTGCCAGCAGCGTAGGGGTCGAGCTGTTTTTT

j_gene: TRBJ2-7
v_gene: TRBV9
d_gene: TRBD1
abundance: few
CDR3aa: CASSLGGGQGELEQYF
CDR3nt: TGTGCCAGCAGCTTAGGGGGAGGACAGGGTGAACTCGAGCAGTACTTC

j_gene: TRBJ1-1
v_gene: TRBV7-9
d_gene: TRBD1
abundance: -
CDR3aa: CASSPPLQVNPGTGANTEAFF
CDR3nt: TGTGCCAGCAGCCCTCCATTACAAGTCAACCCCGGGACAGGGGCGAACACTGAAGCTTTCTTT

j_gene: TRBJ2-3
v_gene: TRBV10-3
d_gene: TRBD1
abundance: few
CDR3aa: CAIGTGGTDTQYF
CDR3nt: TGTGCCATCGGGACAGGGGGCACAGATACGCAGTATTTT

j_gene: TRBJ1-5
v_gene: TRBV12-3/TRBV12-4
d_gene: -
abundance: few
CDR3aa: CASSGLLYNQPQHF
CDR3nt: TGTGCCAGCAGTGGCCTTTTGTACAATCAGCCCCAGCATTTT

j_gene: TRBJ1-1
v_gene: TRBV10-3
d_gene: -
abundance: many
CDR3aa: CAISDQGRGEAFF
CDR3nt: TGTGCCATCAGTGATCAGGGGAGAGGTGAAGCTTTCTTT

j_gene: TRBJ1-1
v_gene: TRBV20-1
d_gene: -
abundance: many
CDR3aa: CSARPFRGRENTEAFF
CDR3nt: TGCAGTGCTAGACCCTTCCGGGGCAGGGAGAACACTGAAGCTTTCTTT

j_gene: TRBJ2-2
v_gene: TRBV9
d_gene: -
abundance: -
CDR3aa: CASSVGGQGTGELFF
CDR3nt: TGTGCCAGCAGCGTAGGTGGCCAGGGGACCGGGGAGCTGTTTTTT

j_gene: TRBJ2-5
v_gene: TRBV11-2
d_gene: TRBD1
abundance: -
CDR3aa: CASSLGGRGKETQYF
CDR3nt: TGTGCCAGCAGCTTAGGAGGCAGGGGGAAGGAGACCCAGTACTTC

j_gene: TRBJ2-1
v_gene: TRBV5-6
d_gene: -
abundance: few
CDR3aa: CASSLARGEQFF
CDR3nt: TGTGCCAGCAGCTTGGCGAGAGGGGAGCAGTTCTTC

j_gene: TRBJ2-5
v_gene: TRBV12-3/TRBV12-4
d_gene: -
abundance: many
CDR3aa: CASSLRGRETQYF
CDR3nt: TGTGCCAGCAGCCTCAGGGGACGAGAGACCCAGTACTTC

j_gene: TRBJ2-3
v_gene: TRBV3-1
d_gene: TRBD2
abundance: -
CDR3aa: CAISQVTSVGGTDTQYF
CDR3nt: TGTGCCATCAGCCAAGTTACTAGCGTAGGTGGCACAGATACGCAGTATTTT

j_gene: TRBJ2-3
v_gene: TRBV30
d_gene: -
abundance: once
CDR3aa: CAWSAWLDTQYF
CDR3nt: TGTGCCTGGAGTGCCTGGCTAGATACGCAGTATTTT

j_gene: TRBJ2-5
v_gene: TRBV12-3/TRBV12-4
d_gene: -
abundance: -
CDR3aa: CASSASTGSETQYF
CDR3nt: TGTGCCAGCAGTGCCTCGACAGGTTCTGAGACCCAGTACTTC

j_gene: TRBJ2-5
v_gene: TRBV15
d_gene: -
abundance: -
CDR3aa: CATSRARGSLQETQYF
CDR3nt: TGTGCCACCAGCAGAGCACGGGGGAGTCTCCAAGAGACCCAGTACTTC

j_gene: TRBJ1-2
v_gene: TRBV5-1
d_gene: TRBD1
abundance: -
CDR3aa: CASGGQAVIGGYTF
CDR3nt: TGCGCCAGCGGGGGACAGGCGGTAATCGGTGGCTACACCTTC

j_gene: TRBJ2-6
v_gene: TRBV4-2
d_gene: -
abundance: few
CDR3aa: CASSQVSWVNVLTF
CDR3nt: TGTGCCAGCAGCCAAGTATCCTGGGTCAACGTCCTGACTTTC

j_gene: TRBJ2-3
v_gene: TRBV25-1
d_gene: -
abundance: -
CDR3aa: CASSEWSGTDTDTQYF
CDR3nt: TGTGCCAGCAGTGAATGGTCGGGCACCGACACAGATACGCAGTATTTT

j_gene: TRBJ2-1
v_gene: TRBV12-3/TRBV12-4
d_gene: -
abundance: -
CDR3aa: CASSFRGGGDNEQFF
CDR3nt: TGTGCCAGCAGTTTCCGAGGGGGGGGTGACAATGAGCAGTTCTTC

j_gene: TRBJ1-2
v_gene: TRBV3-1
d_gene: TRBD1
abundance: few
CDR3aa: CASSQGTGGYGYTF
CDR3nt: TGTGCCAGCAGCCAGGGGACAGGGGGCTATGGCTACACCTTC

j_gene: TRBJ2-1
v_gene: TRBV4-1
d_gene: -
abundance: few
CDR3aa: CASSQRTALGGTYNEQFF
CDR3nt: TGCGCCAGCAGCCAACGGACGGCCCTAGGTGGAACCTACAATGAGCAGTTCTTC

j_gene: TRBJ2-2
v_gene: TRBV15
d_gene: TRBD2
abundance: large
CDR3aa: CATSRDTGGPGELFF
CDR3nt: TGTGCCACCAGCAGAGATACGGGGGGGCCCGGGGAGCTGTTTTTT

j_gene: TRBJ2-3
v_gene: TRBV19
d_gene: TRBD1
abundance: -
CDR3aa: CASTGTGVTDTQYF
CDR3nt: TGTGCCAGTACCGGGACAGGGGTCACAGATACGCAGTATTTT

j_gene: TRBJ1-1
v_gene: TRBV3-1
d_gene: TRBD1
abundance: -
CDR3aa: CASSQVPTGFDTEAFF
CDR3nt: TGTGCCAGCAGCCAAGTTCCGACAGGGTTTGACACTGAAGCTTTCTTT

j_gene: TRBJ1-2
v_gene: TRBV6-2/TRBV6-3
d_gene: -
abundance: -
CDR3aa: CASRAGNGYTF
CDR3nt: TGTGCCAGCAGAGCGGGAAATGGCTACACCTTC

j_gene: TRBJ2-2
v_gene: TRBV6-5
d_gene: -
abundance: -
CDR3aa: CASSSLPPGELFF
CDR3nt: TGTGCCAGCAGTTCCCTTCCCCCCGGGGAGCTGTTTTTT

j_gene: TRBJ2-1
v_gene: TRBV7-2
d_gene: -
abundance: -
CDR3aa: CASSSQQGGVKFF
CDR3nt: TGTGCCAGCAGCTCGCAGCAGGGGGGTGTTAAGTTCTTC

j_gene: TRBJ2-1
v_gene: TRBV20-1
d_gene: TRBD2
abundance: -
CDR3aa: CSATRTSGYNEQFF
CDR3nt: TGCAGTGCTACTAGGACTAGCGGATACAATGAGCAGTTCTTC

j_gene: TRBJ2-1
v_gene: TRBV10-3
d_gene: -
abundance: -
CDR3aa: CAISERLSASQGGNEQFF
CDR3nt: TGTGCCATCAGTGAAAGATTGTCGGCCAGTCAAGGTGGCAATGAGCAGTTCTTC

j_gene: TRBJ2-5
v_gene: TRBV2
d_gene: TRBD2
abundance: few
CDR3aa: CATPLGTSRETQYF
CDR3nt: TGTGCCACCCCCCTTGGGACTAGCAGGGAGACCCAGTACTTC

j_gene: TRBJ2-1
v_gene: TRBV6-5
d_gene: -
abundance: few
CDR3aa: CASSHPPGSWGNEQFF
CDR3nt: TGTGCCAGCAGTCACCCCCCGGGTTCCTGGGGCAATGAGCAGTTCTTC

j_gene: TRBJ2-7
v_gene: TRBV7-8
d_gene: TRBD1
abundance: -
CDR3aa: CASSTLGQAAYEQYF
CDR3nt: TGTGCCAGCAGCACTCTTGGACAGGCCGCCTACGAGCAGTACTTC

j_gene: TRBJ2-3
v_gene: TRBV5-1
d_gene: TRBD2
abundance: many
CDR3aa: CASSQGLADTDTQYF
CDR3nt: TGCGCCAGCAGCCAGGGACTAGCGGACACAGATACGCAGTATTTT

j_gene: TRBJ2-2
v_gene: TRBV11-2
d_gene: TRBD2
abundance: -
CDR3aa: CASSLGRLAGTGELFF
CDR3nt: TGTGCCAGCAGCTTAGGAAGACTAGCGGGCACCGGGGAGCTGTTTTTT

j_gene: TRBJ2-2
v_gene: TRBV5-1
d_gene: TRBD2
abundance: few
CDR3aa: CASSLFRASGGAKTGELFF
CDR3nt: TGCGCCAGCAGCTTGTTCAGAGCTAGCGGGGGGGCGAAGACCGGGGAGCTGTTTTTT

j_gene: TRBJ2-2
v_gene: TRBV7-9
d_gene: TRBD2
abundance: few
CDR3aa: CASSLSLRGTPAGELFF
CDR3nt: TGTGCCAGCAGCTTATCTCTGCGGGGGACGCCAGCCGGGGAGCTGTTTTTT

j_gene: TRBJ2-5
v_gene: TRBV15
d_gene: -
abundance: -
CDR3aa: CATSSMTGGETQYF
CDR3nt: TGTGCCACCAGCAGTATGACAGGCGGGGAGACCCAGTACTTC

j_gene: TRBJ2-7
v_gene: TRBV20-1
d_gene: -
abundance: few
CDR3aa: CSSSGGSPYEQYF
CDR3nt: TGCAGTTCCTCTGGGGGAAGCCCCTACGAGCAGTACTTC